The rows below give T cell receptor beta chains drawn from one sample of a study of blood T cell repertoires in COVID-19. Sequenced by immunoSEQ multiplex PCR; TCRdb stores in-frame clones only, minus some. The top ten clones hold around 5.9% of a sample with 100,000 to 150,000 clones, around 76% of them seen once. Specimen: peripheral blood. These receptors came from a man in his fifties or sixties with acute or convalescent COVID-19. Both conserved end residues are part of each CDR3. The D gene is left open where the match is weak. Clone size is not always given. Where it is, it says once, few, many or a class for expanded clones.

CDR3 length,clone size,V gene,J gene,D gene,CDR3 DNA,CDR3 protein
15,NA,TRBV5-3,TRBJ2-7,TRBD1,TGTGCCAGAAGCTCGATCGGGGACAGGGGGGACGAGCAGTACTTC,CARSSIGDRGDEQYF
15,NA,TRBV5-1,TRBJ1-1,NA,TGCGCCAGCAGCTTGACCGGGACAAAGAACACTGAAGCTTTCTTT,CASSLTGTKNTEAFF
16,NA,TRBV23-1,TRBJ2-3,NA,TGCGCCAGCAGTCAATTCGGACAGACCAGCACAGATACGCAGTATTTT,CASSQFGQTSTDTQYF
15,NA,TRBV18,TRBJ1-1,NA,TGTGCCAGCTCACTTTTAGACAGTGGGGACACTGAAGCTTTCTTT,CASSLLDSGDTEAFF
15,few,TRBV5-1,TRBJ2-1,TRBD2,TGCGCCAGCAGCTTGGCCCTAGCGGGCGAAAATGAGCAGTTCTTC,CASSLALAGENEQFF
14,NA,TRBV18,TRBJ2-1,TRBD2,TGTGCCAGCTCACCGGGACTAGCGGACAATGAGCAGTTCTTC,CASSPGLADNEQFF
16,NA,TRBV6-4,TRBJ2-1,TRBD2,TGTGCCAGCAGCGCCCGATCTAGCGGGAGGCATAATGAGCAGTTCTTC,CASSARSSGRHNEQFF
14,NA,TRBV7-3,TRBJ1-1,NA,TGTGCCAGCAGCCCCCATGAGGGAGGCACTGAAGCTTTCTTT,CASSPHEGGTEAFF
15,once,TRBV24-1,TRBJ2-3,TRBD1,TGTGCCACCAGTGACCCCAGGGGGCGGTCAGATACGCAGTATTTT,CATSDPRGRSDTQYF
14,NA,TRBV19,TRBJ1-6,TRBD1,TGTGCCAGTACCGACAGGGGGCTGAATTCACCCCTCCACTTT,CASTDRGLNSPLHF
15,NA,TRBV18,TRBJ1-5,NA,TGTGCCAGCTCACCCCCAGGGGTGACCAATCAGCCCCAGCATTTT,CASSPPGVTNQPQHF
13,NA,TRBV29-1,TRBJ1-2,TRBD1,TGCAGCGCCGCCGGACAGGGGACTTATGGCTACACCTTC,CSAAGQGTYGYTF
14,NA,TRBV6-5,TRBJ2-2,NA,TGTGCCAGCATTTCACAGGGGAACACCGGGGAGCTGTTTTTT,CASISQGNTGELFF
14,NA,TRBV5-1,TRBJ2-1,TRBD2,TGCGCCAGCAGATGGACTAGCGGGAGTAATGAGCAGTTCTTC,CASRWTSGSNEQFF
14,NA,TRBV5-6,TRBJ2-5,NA,TGTGCCAGCAGCTTAACTGACAGACAAGAGACCCAGTACTTC,CASSLTDRQETQYF
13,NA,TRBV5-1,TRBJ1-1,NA,TGCGCCAGCAGCTTGCCGGGTGGCGCTGAAGCTTTCTTT,CASSLPGGAEAFF
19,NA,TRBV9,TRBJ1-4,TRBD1,TGTGCCAGCAGCCCCAACTCGCGGTGGGGGACAGGGGAGCATGAAAAACTGTTTTTT,CASSPNSRWGTGEHEKLFF
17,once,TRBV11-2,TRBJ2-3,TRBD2,TGTGCCAGCAGCTTATGGACTAGCGGGGGGGAGGCAGATACGCAGTATTTT,CASSLWTSGGEADTQYF
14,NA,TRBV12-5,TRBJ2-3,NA,TGTGCTAGTGGTTTGGGCCACGGTACAGATACGCAGTATTTT,CASGLGHGTDTQYF
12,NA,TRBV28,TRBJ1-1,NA,TGTGCCAGCAGGCATACAAGACATGAAGCTTTCTTT,CASRHTRHEAFF
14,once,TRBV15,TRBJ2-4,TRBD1,TGTGCCACCAGCAGAGATCGGAAGGGGGCCATTCAGTACTTC,CATSRDRKGAIQYF
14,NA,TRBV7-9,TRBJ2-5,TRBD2,TGTGCCAGCAGCTCGGGACTAGGAGGGGAGACCCAGTACTTC,CASSSGLGGETQYF
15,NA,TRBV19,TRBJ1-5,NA,TGTGCCAGCTTAGTCGGGGGGGCTGGCAATCAGCCCCAGCATTTT,CASLVGGAGNQPQHF
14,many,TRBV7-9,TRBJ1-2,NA,TGTGCCAGCAGCTTAGCGCGGGCAGCTAATGGCTACACCTTC,CASSLARAANGYTF
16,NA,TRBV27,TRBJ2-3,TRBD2,TGTGCCAGCAGTTTATTTAGCGGGCTGCTCACAGATACGCAGTATTTT,CASSLFSGLLTDTQYF
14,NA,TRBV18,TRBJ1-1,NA,TGTGCCAGCGCCTCCAACAGGCAGAACACTGAAGCTTTCTTT,CASASNRQNTEAFF
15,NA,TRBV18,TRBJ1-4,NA,TGTGCCAGCTCACCCGGGAGGGGCGAAAATGAAAAACTGTTTTTT,CASSPGRGENEKLFF
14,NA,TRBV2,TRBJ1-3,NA,TGTGCCAGCAGGGCTACAGTCTCTGGAAACACCATATATTTT,CASRATVSGNTIYF